The T cell receptor (beta chain) under discussion was sequenced for a study of T cells after yellow fever vaccination. For the study at large: The authors prepared low-cell-number fractions using SMART-Seq v4 Ultra Low Input.

General study findings and limits: Post-booster reappearance was seen for most primary-vaccination clones (96% CD4, around 91% CD8). Abundant clonotypes from the bulk population could have been carried over as contaminants into FACS-sorted repertoires.

The 5'RACE template-switching step produced TCR cDNA and added a universal primer site and UMIs. TCRdb independently ran MiXCR on the 5' RACE reads; one entry per CDR3 protein. This sample carries 250,000 to 350,000 distinct CDR3 sequences, approximately 4.5% of them seen once, and the ten largest clones take around 19%. This clonotype was observed at least ten times. Its antigen remains unidentified. The source is a man aged 18 to 35 who received the YFV17D yellow fever vaccine. This specimen consisted of PBMCs, obtained 15 days after the yellow fever booster vaccination.

The CDR3 loop reads CSASPHVLSNQPQHF. DNA for the CDR3: TGCAGTGCTAGCCCCCACGTCCTTAGCAATCAGCCCCAGCATTTT. This chain joins TRBV20-1 and TRBJ1-5; D is unresolved. CDR1 and CDR2 (germline): DFQATT, SNEGSKA (reference sequence). This CDR3 has 15 residues. Trimming stripped 3 bases from V and 0 bases from J, with 12 bases between.